This passage covers 5 T cell receptor beta chains from one sample sequenced in a study of blood T cell repertoires in COVID-19. The protocol was immunoSEQ multiplex PCR, while the TCRdb copy is restricted to in-frame clones and leaves out a portion. The data show tens of thousands of clones, with 80% to 90% seen just once and about 3% held by the top ten. The material sequenced was peripheral blood. These receptor sequences come from a human donor in a cohort sampled during active COVID-19.

This chain links TRBV19 with TRBJ1-1; D gene uncertain. The CDR3 is made up of 11 amino acids. CDR1 and CDR2 from the germline V gene are LNHDA and SQIVND (reference sequence). V was clipped by 5 bases and J by 7 bases, with 8 bases between them. The CDR3 DNA sequence: TGTGCCAGTAGTTCGGGGTTTGAAGCTTTCTTT. Its protein is CASSSGFEAFF.

V and J are TRBV29-1 and TRBJ1-2; 10 positions agree with TRBD1. With 4 bases clipped from V and 4 bases from J, the junction kept 3 bases outside the gene matches. Germline CDR1 is SQVTM and CDR2 is ANQGSEA. The CDR3 loop spans 13 amino acids. As DNA, the CDR3 is TGCAGCGTTGCGACAGGGGGCCGCTATGGCTACACCTTC. This gives the protein CSVATGGRYGYTF.

The chain couples TRBV5-4 to TRBJ2-3; D may be TRBD1 (5 bases). Germline CDR1 reads SGHNT; CDR2 reads YYREEE (reference sequence). This CDR3 contains 13 residues. Trimming left V 4 bases short and J 5 bases short, with 11 bases between. CDR3 sequence: CASSPRVEDTQYF. The CDR3 DNA is TGTGCCAGCAGCCCCAGGGTGGAAGATACGCAGTATTTT.

This clone was counted a single time. This CDR3 reads CASSILQGGGTDTQYF. In DNA, the CDR3 is TGTGCCAGTAGTATTCTCCAGGGGGGCGGCACAGATACGCAGTATTTT. The chain employs TRBV19 and TRBJ2-3; D is possibly TRBD1 (7 bases). The CDR3 loop spans 16 amino acids. Trimming removed 3 bases at V and 1 base at J, with 14 bases between. Germline V gene sequence: CDR1 LNHDA, CDR2 SQIVND (reference sequence). The full variable domain, its missing parts supplied by reference TRBV19 and TRBJ2-3, is DGGITQSPKYLFRKEGQNVTLSCEQNLNHDAMYWYRQDPGQGLRLIYYSQIVNDFQKGDIAEGYSVSREKKESFPLTVTSAQKNPTAFYLCASSILQGGGTDTQYFGPGTRLTVL.

The chain couples TRBV7-6 to TRBJ1-5; TRBD1 is a possible D gene (5 bases). CDR1 is SGHVS, CDR2 FNYEAQ, per germline. The CDR3 covers 16 residues. V lost 6 bases to trimming and J lost 4 bases, with 19 bases between them. The DNA for the CDR3 is TGTGCCAGCAGTCTCGGCAAACAGGTTAGGAATCAGCCCCAGCATTTT. Protein product: CASSLGKQVRNQPQHF.